This T cell receptor beta chain was sequenced in a study of STAT3 mutations in large granular lymphocyte leukemia. Study outcomes and limitations: At least one immunodominant TCR beta clonotype appeared in every T-cell large granular lymphocyte leukemia patient. Clonal expansion was inferred from other time points because no sample existed at each clone's first appearance. In about 30% of the 18 patients, new TCR clonotypes emerged after therapy.

V dropped 4 bases and J dropped 2 bases, with 12 bases sitting between them. CDR3 length equals 14 residues. Per the germline V gene, CDR1 is SQVTM and CDR2 is ANQGSEA. Sequencing used immunoSEQ multiplex PCR; TCRdb keeps in-frame clones, though not all of them. The sample includes tens of thousands of clones, 94% seen only once; the top ten take more than 6%. Regarding this clone: Its target is unknown.

The specimen was peripheral blood mononuclear cells. This clonotype was sampled from a man aged 40-55 years with T-cell large granular lymphocyte leukemia. Some clones in this sample may be carry-over from other donors' samples. The V and J genes are TRBV29-1 and TRBJ2-1, with D possibly matching TRBD1 (6 bases). CDR3 region: CSVAPTGTYNEQFF. CDR3 in DNA: TGCAGCGTTGCCCCGACAGGAACCTACAATGAGCAGTTCTTC.